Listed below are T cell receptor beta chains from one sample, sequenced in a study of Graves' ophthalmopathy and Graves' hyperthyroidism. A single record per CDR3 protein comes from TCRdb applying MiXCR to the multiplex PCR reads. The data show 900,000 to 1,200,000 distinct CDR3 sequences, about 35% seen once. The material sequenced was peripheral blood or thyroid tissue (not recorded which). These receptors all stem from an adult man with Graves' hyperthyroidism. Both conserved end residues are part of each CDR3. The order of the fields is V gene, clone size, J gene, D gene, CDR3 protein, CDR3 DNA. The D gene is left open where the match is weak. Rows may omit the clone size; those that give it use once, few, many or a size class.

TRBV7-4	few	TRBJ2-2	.	CASRTSEPGELFF	TGTGCCAGCCGAACTTCGGAGCCGGGGGAGCTGTTTTTT
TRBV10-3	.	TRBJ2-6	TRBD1	CAISDYGTGGSGANVLTF	TGTGCCATCAGTGACTACGGGACAGGGGGCTCTGGGGCCAACGTCCTGACTTTC
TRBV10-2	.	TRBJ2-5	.	CASSESNEETQYF	TGCGCCAGCAGTGAGTCAAATGAAGAGACCCAGTACTTC
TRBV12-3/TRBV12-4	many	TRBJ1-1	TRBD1	CASSYAGTGVNTEAFF	TGTGCCAGCAGCTACGCCGGGACAGGGGTAAACACTGAAGCTTTCTTT
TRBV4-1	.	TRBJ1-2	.	CASSQDGYYDYTF	TGCGCCAGCAGCCAAGACGGGTACTATGACTACACCTTC
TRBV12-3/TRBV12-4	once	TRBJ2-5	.	CAISYGGGEVQETQYF	TGTGCCATCAGTTACGGTGGGGGCGAGGTTCAAGAGACCCAGTACTTC
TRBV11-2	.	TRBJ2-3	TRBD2	CASSFTGTSGFGTDTQYF	TGTGCCAGCAGCTTCACCGGGACTAGCGGGTTTGGCACAGATACGCAGTATTTT
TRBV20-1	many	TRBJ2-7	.	CSARDRQGPYEQYF	TGCAGTGCTAGAGATCGTCAGGGGCCCTACGAGCAGTACTTC
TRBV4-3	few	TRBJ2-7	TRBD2	CASSQEVGGTSGRGYEQYF	TGCGCCAGCAGCCAAGAGGTTGGGGGCACTAGCGGGAGGGGGTACGAGCAGTACTTC
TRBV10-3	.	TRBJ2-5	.	CAISDSRARVKKTQYF	TGTGCCATCAGTGATTCCAGGGCCAGAGTTAAAAAGACCCAGTACTTC
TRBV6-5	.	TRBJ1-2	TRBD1	CASTNGGTGGYTF	TGTGCCAGCACCAACGGGGGGACAGGGGGCTACACCTTC
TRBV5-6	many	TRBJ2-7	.	CASSHQLDQYF	TGTGCCAGCAGCCATCAGCTCGATCAGTACTTC
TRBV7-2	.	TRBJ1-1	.	CASSFNRENTEAFF	TGTGCCAGCAGCTTTAACAGGGAGAACACTGAAGCTTTCTTT
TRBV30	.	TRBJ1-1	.	CAWSLTGTKVFAFF	TGTGCCTGGAGTTTGACCGGGACAAAGGTTTTTGCTTTCTTT
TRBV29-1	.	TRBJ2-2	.	CSSYSVVVGELFF	TGCAGCAGTTACTCGGTCGTGGTCGGGGAGCTGTTTTTT
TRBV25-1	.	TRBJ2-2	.	CASSPGPVVGELFF	TGTGCCAGCAGTCCGGGACCCGTGGTCGGGGAGCTGTTTTTT
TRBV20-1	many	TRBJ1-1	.	CSTRSMAGPWNTEAFF	TGCAGTACCAGGTCCATGGCGGGGCCTTGGAACACTGAAGCTTTCTTT
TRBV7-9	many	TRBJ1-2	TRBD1	CASSASTGTDYGYTF	TGTGCCAGCAGCGCCAGTACCGGGACAGACTATGGCTACACCTTC
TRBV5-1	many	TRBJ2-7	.	CASSLVGGLAGYEQYF	TGCGCCAGCAGCTTGGTCGGTGGGCTAGCCGGATACGAGCAGTACTTC
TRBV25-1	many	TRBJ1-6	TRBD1	CASSDYDRDEPLHF	TGTGCCAGCAGTGACTATGACAGGGATGAGCCCCTCCACTTT
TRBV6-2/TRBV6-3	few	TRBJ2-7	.	CASSSYPRSSYEQYF	TGTGCCAGCAGTTCGTACCCCAGGAGTTCCTACGAGCAGTACTTC
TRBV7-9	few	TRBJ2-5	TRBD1	CASQLRLAGTGALGETQYF	TGTGCCTCACAGCTTAGATTGGCTGGGACAGGGGCCCTTGGGGAGACCCAGTACTTC
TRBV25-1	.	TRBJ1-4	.	CARSNEKLFF	TGTGCCCGATCTAATGAAAAACTGTTTTTT
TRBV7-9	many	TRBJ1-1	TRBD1	CASSRTGAHTEAFF	TGTGCCAGCAGCCGTACAGGGGCCCACACTGAAGCTTTCTTT
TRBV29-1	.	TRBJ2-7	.	CSVEFQQGGVPYEQYF	TGCAGCGTTGAATTTCAACAGGGTGGGGTCCCTTACGAGCAGTACTTC
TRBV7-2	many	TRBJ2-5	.	CASSLTPTSRDQYF	TGTGCCAGCAGCTTAACGCCTACTAGCCGGGACCAGTACTTC
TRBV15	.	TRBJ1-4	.	CATSGGLAGGKLFF	TGTGCCACCAGCGGGGGACTAGCGGGAGGAAAACTGTTTTTT